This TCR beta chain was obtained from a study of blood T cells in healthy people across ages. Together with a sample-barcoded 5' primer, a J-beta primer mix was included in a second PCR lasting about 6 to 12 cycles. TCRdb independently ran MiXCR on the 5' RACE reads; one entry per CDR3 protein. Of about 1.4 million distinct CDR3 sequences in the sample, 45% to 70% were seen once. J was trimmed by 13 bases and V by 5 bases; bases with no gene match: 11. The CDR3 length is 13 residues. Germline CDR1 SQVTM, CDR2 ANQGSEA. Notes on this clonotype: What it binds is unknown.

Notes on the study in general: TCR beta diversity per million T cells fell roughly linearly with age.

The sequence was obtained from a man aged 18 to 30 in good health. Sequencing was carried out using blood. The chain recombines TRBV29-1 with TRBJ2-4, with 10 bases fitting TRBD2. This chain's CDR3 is CSVLLAGDGWQYF. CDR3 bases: TGCAGCGTTCTCCTAGCGGGAGACGGTTGGCAGTACTTC.